Each of the 18 T cell receptor beta chains below was sequenced from the same sample in a study of blood T cells in healthy people across ages. A J-beta primer mix and a sample-barcoded 5' primer were used in a second PCR of about 7 to 12 cycles. TCRdb passed the 5' RACE reads through MiXCR, listing each CDR3 protein once. The sample includes about 1.6 million distinct CDR3 sequences, about 35% of them seen just once. Sequenced: blood. The receptors were sampled from a woman aged 25-40 years in good health.

The rearrangement joins TRBV14 to TRBJ1-2, with D uncertain. The CDR3 is made up of 14 amino acids. The ends were cut back, 4 bases at V and 3 bases at J, with 12 bases in the middle. Germline values: CDR1 SGHDN, CDR2 FVKESK. This CDR3 is CASSRGGFDYGYTF. The CDR3 nucleotides are TGTGCCAGCAGCCGGGGTGGGTTTGACTATGGCTACACCTTC.

This clonotype turned up a few times. The chain recombines TRBV28 with TRBJ2-7; maybe TRBD2 (6 bases). CDR1 MDHEN and CDR2 SYDVKM come from the germline V gene. The CDR3 contains 12 residues. Deletions cut 7 bases from V and 6 bases from J, with 13 bases between. CDR3: CASTGSGFEQYF. The CDR3 DNA is TGTGCCAGCACAGGGAGCGGGTTCGAGCAGTACTTC.

This rearrangement joins TRBV7-6 to TRBJ2-1; 11 nucleotides match TRBD2. Germline V gene lookup returns CDR1 SGHVS and CDR2 FNYEAQ. V shed 2 bases and J 3 bases; nucleotides not matched to a gene: 3. This CDR3 region has 16 residues. The DNA of the CDR3 is TGTGCCAGCAGCTTAACTAGCGGGAGTTACTACAATGAGCAGTTCTTC. Translating it yields CASSLTSGSYYNEQFF. Together with reference TRBV7-6 and TRBJ2-1, the CDR3 gives the full variable domain: GAGVSQSPRYKVTKRGQDVALRCDPISGHVSLYWYRQALGQGPEFLTYFNYEAQQDKSGLPNDRFSAERPEGSISTLTIQRTEQRDSAMYRCASSLTSGSYYNEQFFGPGTRLTVL.

This clonotype appeared a few times. Germline is not matched at one junction end, which may reflect a read error. The V call is TRBV4-2, the J call TRBJ2-1; tentatively, D is TRBD1 or TRBD2 (5 bases each). There are 14 residues in the CDR3. The germline CDR1 and CDR2 sequences are LGHNA and YNFKEQ. The CDR3 region is CASSPQGDYKEQFF. The DNA of the CDR3 is TGTGCCAGCAGCCCTCAGGGAGACTACAAAGAGCAGTTCTTC.

The V and J genes are TRBV30 and TRBJ2-2; D remains ambiguous. Germline assignment: CDR1 GTSNPN and CDR2 SVGIG (reference sequence). This CDR3 is 13 amino acids long. The V end was cut by 4 bases, the J end by 6 bases, with 12 bases between. The CDR3 nucleotides are TGTGCCTGGACCCAGCCAGGAGCCGGGGAGCTGTTTTTT. This encodes CAWTQPGAGELFF.

This clonotype occurred a few times. The chain employs TRBV6-1 and TRBJ2-6; a possible D gene is TRBD1 (5 bases). This CDR3 has 17 residues. V lost 3 bases, J lost 0 bases, and 12 bases lay in between. Germline lookup yields CDR1 MNHNS and CDR2 SASEGT. DNA of the CDR3: TGTGCCAGCAGTGACAGGGTTTTGATCTCTGGGGCCAACGTCCTGACTTTC. Its protein is CASSDRVLISGANVLTF.

The chain combines TRBV28 with TRBJ1-1, with D unresolved. CDR1 and CDR2 (germline): MDHEN, SYDVKM. Between the trimmed V and J ends, which lost 5 bases and 5 bases, there was a span of 24 bases. This CDR3 is 17 amino acids long. The CDR3 nucleotides read TGTGCCAGCAGTCGTCCGAGGGCTAGTCTAGTGGGTACTGAAGCTTTCTTT. Translating gives CASSRPRASLVGTEAFF.

V usage is TRBV19 and J usage is TRBJ1-2; D unresolved. This CDR3 comprises 11 residues. V shed 7 bases and J shed 0 bases, with 3 bases lying between them. Germline CDR1 LNHDA, CDR2 SQIVND (reference sequence). DNA of the CDR3: TGTGCCAGTATGACTAACTATGGCTACACCTTC. Translated, it gives CASMTNYGYTF.

The V call is TRBV11-1, the J call TRBJ2-1, with D perhaps TRBD1 (5 bases). The length of the CDR3 is 17 residues. CDR1 and CDR2 (germline): SGHAT, FQDESV (reference sequence). V was cut by 0 bases and J by 6 bases, with 18 bases left in between. The CDR3 loop is CASSLAGRQGKLNEQFF. For the CDR3, the DNA is TGTGCCAGCAGCTTAGCGGGGCGACAAGGAAAGCTCAATGAGCAGTTCTTC.

This clonotype turned up a few times. The V and J genes are TRBV24-1 and TRBJ2-1, with D perhaps TRBD2 (5 bases). Trimming removed 6 bases at V and 5 bases at J, with 16 bases between. This CDR3 spans 15 amino acids. Germline CDR1 is KGHDR and CDR2 is SFDVKD. The CDR3 is CATSSGEPQDNEQFF. CDR3 sequence (DNA): TGTGCCACCAGTTCTGGGGAGCCCCAAGACAATGAGCAGTTCTTC.

This chain joins TRBV7-6 and TRBJ2-7; D unresolved. Germline-derived CDR1 and CDR2 are SGHVS and FNYEAQ. The CDR3 is 14 residues long. V lost 4 bases and J lost 3, with 13 bases in between. CDR3 bases: TGTGCCAGCAGCTCAAGTAGTATCGGCTACGAGCAGTACTTC. As protein: CASSSSSIGYEQYF.

This clonotype showed up just a few times. The chain joins TRBV20-1 to TRBJ2-4; D not resolved. This CDR3 is built from 15 residues. The V gene's germline CDR1 is DFQATT and CDR2 SNEGSKA (reference sequence). V shed 4 bases and J shed 1 base, with 14 bases lying between them. The CDR3 reads CSAISGVSAKNIQYF. The CDR3 DNA reads as TGCAGTGCTATCAGTGGTGTGTCGGCCAAAAACATTCAGTACTTC.

This clonotype showed up many times. The chain couples TRBV29-1 to TRBJ2-5, with no clear D. The CDR3 runs 10 residues. Germline V gene lookup returns CDR1 SQVTM and CDR2 ANQGSEA. Trimming cost V 0 bases and J 7 bases, with 3 bases left between them. The CDR3 DNA reads TGCAGCGTTGAAGATGGGACCCAGTACTTC. Translating it yields CSVEDGTQYF.

This clonotype appeared a few times. The chain uses TRBV30 and TRBJ2-7; TRBD1 aligns across 12 bases. There are 14 residues in the CDR3. Germline V gene sequence: CDR1 GTSNPN, CDR2 SVGIG (reference sequence). With 5 bases clipped from V and 4 bases from J, the junction kept 6 bases outside the gene matches. The CDR3 spells CAWEGTGGWYEQYF. In DNA form, the CDR3 reads TGTGCCTGGGAAGGGACAGGGGGCTGGTACGAGCAGTACTTC.

This chain uses TRBV7-3 with TRBJ2-1; 11 bases fit TRBD1. The CDR3 contains 15 residues. The V segment lost 4 bases and the J segment 7 bases; nucleotides outside the gene matches: 6. From germline, CDR1 is SGHTA and CDR2 FQGTGA. CDR3 DNA sequence: TGTGCCAGCAGCTGGACAGGGGGCAGAGCTAATGAGCAGTTCTTC. Translating it yields CASSWTGGRANEQFF.

The chain is built from TRBV2 and TRBJ2-5, with a weak D call TRBD2 (6 bases). Trimming cost V 2 bases and J 11 bases, with 21 bases left between them. CDR3 length equals 15 residues. CDR1 is SNHLY, CDR2 FYNNEI, per germline. The chain's CDR3 is CASSEIGGIYYGQYF. CDR3 nucleotide sequence: TGTGCCAGCAGTGAAATTGGGGGGATATACTACGGGCAGTACTTC.

This clonotype was counted only a few times. Written as DNA, the CDR3 is TGTGCCAGCAGCCCCGGGACAGCATCTAGCACAGATACGCAGTATTTT. This codes for CASSPGTASSTDTQYF. The chain has TRBV7-7 and TRBJ2-3, with 7 bases matching TRBD1. This CDR3 contains 16 residues. The germline gives CDR1 SSHAT, CDR2 FNYEAQ (reference sequence). The junction had 8 bases not matched to a gene; V was cut back by 5 bases and J by 0 bases. Full variable domain (rest looked up from reference TRBV7-7 and TRBJ2-3): GAGVSQSPRYKVTKRGQDVTLRCDPISSHATLYWYQQALGQGPEFLTYFNYEAQPDKSGLPSDRFSAERPEGSISTLTIQRTEQRDSAMYRCASSPGTASSTDTQYFGPGTRLTVL.

This clonotype was seen only once. The chain carries TRBV20-1 and TRBJ2-3, with D perhaps TRBD1 (7 bases). The V gene's germline CDR1 is DFQATT and CDR2 SNEGSKA (reference sequence). This CDR3 is built from 15 residues. The ends were cut back, 6 bases at V and 4 bases at J, with 20 bases in the middle. The CDR3 nucleotides are TGCAGTGCAGAAACGGCAGGGGGGAACGCAGATACGCAGTATTTT. It specifies CSAETAGGNADTQYF.